This T cell receptor (beta chain) was sequenced in a study of T cell responses to AZD1222 COVID-19 vaccine. On this clone: Antigen specificity is unknown.

The table came from immunoSEQ multiplex PCR; TCRdb's copy has only in-frame clones and leaves some out. The repertoire consists of about 160,000 clones, with 75% to 95% occurring once and the leading ten covering 3% to 3.5%. Researchers grouped second doses given at about 4 or about 12 weeks into one pool. The length of the CDR3 is 15 residues. Per germline, CDR1 MNHNY and CDR2 SVGAGI (reference sequence). V lost 2 bases to trimming and J lost 4 bases; unmatched junction nucleotides: 5. Study-wide results and caveats: Following two doses of AZD1222, Spike-specific TCR breadth and depth rose. Just a handful of AZD1222 recipients tested seropositive at baseline. Unmutated variant regions are reportedly the target of nearly half of TCRs that are spike-specific.

The sample was peripheral blood, taken 28 days after the second AZD1222 dose. The TCR sequence derives from an adult who received the AZD1222 COVID-19 vaccine. The chain couples TRBV6-6 to TRBJ2-7; 10 nucleotides agree with TRBD1. The CDR3 reads CASSYRDRGWYEQYF. The DNA of the CDR3 is TGTGCCAGCAGTTACCGGGACAGGGGATGGTACGAGCAGTACTTC.